The rows below give T cell receptor beta chains drawn from one sample of a study of control samples from healthy donors and cancer patients. Clones were sequenced by immunoSEQ multiplex PCR, and TCRdb holds only the in-frame ones, with some missing. The sample lists 130,000 or so clones, 91% occurring once. The sequenced sample consisted of blood. The receptors were gathered from a man in his late teens or twenties in good health. Each CDR3 is given with its conserved first and last residue. The D gene is left open where the match is weak. Where a row states a size, it is once, few, many or the class of an expanded clone; other rows omit it.

d_gene	abundance	j_gene	v_gene	CDR3nt	CDR3aa
TRBD2	NA	TRBJ2-4	TRBV2	TGTGCCAGCAGACCCATAGCGGGGGGGCAAAACATTCAGTACTTC	CASRPIAGGQNIQYF
NA	once	TRBJ1-2	TRBV4-2	TGTGCCAGCAGCACAGGGAAGGGCTACACCTTC	CASSTGKGYTF
NA	NA	TRBJ1-4	TRBV30	TGTGCCTGGAGTGTTTATGGGGCCACTAATGAAAAACTGTTTTTT	CAWSVYGATNEKLFF
NA	NA	TRBJ1-4	TRBV6-6	TGTGCCAGCAGTTATTACGGGGAGGATGAAAAACTGTTTTTT	CASSYYGEDEKLFF
NA	NA	TRBJ1-3	TRBV7-9	TGTGCCAGCAGCTTAATGAGGGTCTCTGGAAACACCATATATTTT	CASSLMRVSGNTIYF
NA	once	TRBJ2-7	TRBV7-9	TGTGCCAGCAGCTCTACAGGGTGGGAATCCTACGAGCAGTACTTC	CASSSTGWESYEQYF
TRBD1	NA	TRBJ2-2	TRBV3-1/TRBV3-2	TGTGCCAGCAGCCCGCCCTCCGGGACAGGGGGTAGCACCGGGGAGCTGTTTTTT	CASSPPSGTGGSTGELFF
TRBD2	NA	TRBJ2-7	TRBV29-1	TGCAGCGTCACCACTAGCGGGGAGTTTCTCGAGCAGTACTTC	CSVTTSGEFLEQYF
NA	NA	TRBJ2-7	TRBV27	TGTGCCAGCAGCTTAGGATCGGGACGCTTCGAGCAGTACTTC	CASSLGSGRFEQYF
NA	NA	TRBJ2-3	TRBV5-4	TGTGCCAGCAGCTGGGGGCTTACTAGCACAGATACGCAGTATTTT	CASSWGLTSTDTQYF
TRBD1	NA	TRBJ1-1	TRBV27	TGTGCCAGAGTGAGGACAGGTACATTGTGCACTGAAGCTTTCTTT	CARVRTGTLCTEAFF
TRBD1	NA	TRBJ1-6	TRBV6-5	TGTGCCACCCGGACAGGGAAACAGTCACCCCTCCACTTT	CATRTGKQSPLHF
TRBD2	NA	TRBJ2-1	TRBV4-1	TGCGCCAGCAGCCTGATCTCTAGCGGGGCCCATGAGCAGTTCTTC	CASSLISSGAHEQFF
TRBD1	NA	TRBJ1-6	TRBV28	TGTGCCAGCAGCCGGCCGGGACAGGGAACGTCACCCCTCCACTTT	CASSRPGQGTSPLHF
NA	NA	TRBJ1-5	TRBV19	TGTGCCAGCATACCCAGGGTGGATAGCAATCAGCCCCAGCATTTT	CASIPRVDSNQPQHF
NA	NA	TRBJ2-3	TRBV6-1	TGTGCCAGCAGTGAAAACGGCCGCCCGGATACGCAGTATTTT	CASSENGRPDTQYF
NA	NA	TRBJ2-4	TRBV7-9	TGTGCCAGCAGCAAGGGGTGGGCCCCCCCCTACTTC	CASSKGWAPPYF
NA	NA	TRBJ1-1	TRBV3-1/TRBV3-2	TGTGCCAGCAGCCGTTCAGGGGACACTGAAGCTTTCTTT	CASSRSGDTEAFF
NA	once	TRBJ1-1	TRBV30	TGTGCCTGGAGTGGAGGGGTTGACACTGAAGCTTTCTTT	CAWSGGVDTEAFF
NA	NA	TRBJ2-6	TRBV6-1	TGTGCCAGCAGTGAAGCGCTTCTGGGAATTTCTGGGGCCAACGTCCTGACTTTC	CASSEALLGISGANVLTF